The source of this TCR beta chain is a study of T cells in Graves' hyperthyroidism and ophthalmopathy. Study results and caveats: Most expanded thyroid clonotypes above 0.001 recurred in blood. Prediction of ophthalmopathy progression came a median around 6 months pre-onset.

The CDR3 length is 16 residues. V trimming: 5 bases; J trimming: 1 base; junction bases outside the gene matches: 9. Germline CDR1 SGHVS, CDR2 FNYEAQ. A NOSPECS grade of at least 4, a Clinical Activity Score of at least 3 and duration under 3 months were recorded in ophthalmopathy patients. This clonotype was seen more than once but under ten times. Its antigen remains unknown. RNA transcripts gave rise to amplified TCR beta CDR3 regions. RT-PCR in the first round (using the HTBI primer set) targeted the TCR CDR3. TCRdb called the multiplex PCR reads again in MiXCR, with one record for every CDR3 protein. The sample includes hundreds of thousands of distinct CDR3 sequences, approximately 18% of them seen just once.

This receptor was taken from a man in his forties or fifties with Graves' ophthalmopathy. Sequencing was carried out using blood. The chain carries TRBV7-6 and TRBJ2-5; the match to TRBD2 covers 8 bases. The CDR3 region has the DNA TGTGCCAGCAGCCGCGGGGCTAGCGGGTTCCAAGAGACCCAGTACTTC. Translated: CASSRGASGFQETQYF.